The rows below give T cell receptor beta chains drawn from one sample of a study of shared clonotypes between healthy human individuals. Sequenced by immunoSEQ multiplex PCR; TCRdb stores in-frame clones only, minus some. The top ten hold under 0.45% of the sample, which has some 2.3 million clones, over 85% seen once. The specimen was naive CD4+ T cells from PBMCs. These receptors were collected from a man aged 18 to 35 in good health. Some clones in this sample may be carry-over from other donors' samples. Both conserved end residues are trimmed from each CDR3. A D gene is named only where the DNA matches it firmly. Clone size appears in some rows only: once, few, many, or a class for an expanded clone.

CDR3aa,d_gene,j_gene,v_gene,abundance
ASSLGLPNTGELF,-,TRBJ2-2,TRBV5-5,-
ASSTGQFNQPQH,-,TRBJ1-5,TRBV19,-
SGGGTDTQY,-,TRBJ2-3,TRBV20-1,few
ASRRLAGGTDTQY,TRBD2,TRBJ2-3,TRBV6-5,-
ASSSPGQGNTEAF,TRBD1,TRBJ1-1,TRBV28,-
ASSLASGTDTQY,-,TRBJ2-3,TRBV7-2,-
ASSYGLAGSYNEQF,TRBD2,TRBJ2-1,TRBV5-1,-
SATGTVGTEAF,TRBD1,TRBJ1-1,TRBV29-1,few
ASSSGQTSSYEQY,-,TRBJ2-7,TRBV5-4,-
ASSLEPAGTGELF,-,TRBJ2-2,TRBV5-1,-
ASSLEAYNEQF,-,TRBJ2-1,TRBV7-7,-
ASSLARHGEQF,-,TRBJ2-1,TRBV11-2,-
ASSLLPAGHGNTIY,-,TRBJ1-3,TRBV7-3,-
ASSPGTGVYNEQF,TRBD1,TRBJ2-1,TRBV18,-
ASSLRGVSTDTQY,-,TRBJ2-3,TRBV9,-
ASSPSPGARGGGYT,-,TRBJ1-2,TRBV28,-
ASSHSYRGNEQF,TRBD1,TRBJ2-1,TRBV7-2,once
ASSLVGGDQPQH,-,TRBJ1-5,TRBV7-2,once
ASSHTGYRSGNTIY,-,TRBJ1-3,TRBV14,-
ASSPSPGGQETQY,TRBD2,TRBJ2-5,TRBV19,once
ASSTVGRILNEQF,-,TRBJ2-1,TRBV7-2,-
SVLGQSYEQY,TRBD1,TRBJ2-7,TRBV29-1,-
AISPGSTDTQY,-,TRBJ2-3,TRBV10-3,once
ASSSQGSGNTIY,-,TRBJ1-3,TRBV28,-
ASSGQPHSGNTIY,-,TRBJ1-3,TRBV28,-
ASSLMAQGNTGELF,-,TRBJ2-2,TRBV5-1,-
ASSGWDSRSGANVLT,TRBD1,TRBJ2-6,TRBV7-3,-
ASNSAATSGGYGYT,TRBD1,TRBJ1-2,TRBV28,-
ASRIREQGVPYEQY,-,TRBJ2-7,TRBV27,-
ASSLGPWSDEQY,-,TRBJ2-7,TRBV9,-
ASSVSPSGIQETQY,TRBD2,TRBJ2-5,TRBV9,-
ASSQVGIGGGYT,-,TRBJ1-2,TRBV4-2,-
ASSPFGGSAEAF,-,TRBJ1-1,TRBV4-1,-
ASRGRHEGNTIY,-,TRBJ1-3,TRBV28,-
ASSFTSPPYEQY,-,TRBJ2-7,TRBV7-9,-
ASSLYALGDYEQY,-,TRBJ2-7,TRBV7-3,-
ASSQQGAGYNEQF,TRBD1,TRBJ2-1,TRBV7-9,-
ASTSNTGTYEQY,-,TRBJ2-7,TRBV6-1,-
ASTDRDMKLF,-,TRBJ1-4,TRBV2,few
ASSRSGTSGIPYNEQF,TRBD2,TRBJ2-1,TRBV7-9,once